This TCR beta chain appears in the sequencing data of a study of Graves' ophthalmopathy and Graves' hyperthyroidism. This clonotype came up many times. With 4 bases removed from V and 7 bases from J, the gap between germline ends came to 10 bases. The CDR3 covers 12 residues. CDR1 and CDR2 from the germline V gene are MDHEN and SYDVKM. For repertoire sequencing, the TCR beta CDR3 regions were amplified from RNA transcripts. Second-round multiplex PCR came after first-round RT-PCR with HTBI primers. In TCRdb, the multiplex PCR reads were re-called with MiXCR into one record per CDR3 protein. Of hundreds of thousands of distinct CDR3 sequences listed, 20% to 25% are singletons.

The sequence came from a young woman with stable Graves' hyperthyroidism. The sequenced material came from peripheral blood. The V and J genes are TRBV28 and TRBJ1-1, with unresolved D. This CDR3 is CASSSRIFEAFF. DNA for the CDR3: TGTGCCAGCAGTTCTCGGATTTTTGAAGCTTTCTTT.